This record concerns one T cell receptor (beta chain) sequence. This sample was included in a study of CD4 and CD8 cells across lung adenocarcinoma regions. Donors had localized lung adenocarcinoma, a non-small cell lung cancer. Germline V gene lookup returns CDR1 MNHEY and CDR2 SVGAGI. This CDR3 is built from 15 residues. TCRdb re-called the PCR reads with MiXCR, one entry per CDR3 protein. The sample yields under 20,000 distinct CDR3 sequences, roughly 50% seen once. The chain has TRBV6-5 and TRBJ2-5; tentatively, D is TRBD2 (6 bases). The J call may be faulty, since TRBJ2-7 better matches the DNA end. The sample consisted of CD4+ T cells from the margin of a lung tumor. The sequence was collected from a male donor with lung adenocarcinoma. The CD4 and CD8 labels of this study may be unreliable. The CDR3 loop is CASSNNREFVNEQYF. The DNA for the CDR3 is TGTGCCAGCAGTAACAACCGGGAGTTCGTGAACGAGCAGTACTTC.